This TCR beta chain was retrieved from a study of T-cell reconstitution after alpha-beta-depleted transplantation in children (dated by TCRdb to about 2016). Background for the entire study: The study quantitatively tracked T-cell immune reconstitution after TCRalphabeta/CD19-depleted allogeneic hematopoietic cell transplantation in children using TCR repertoire profiling.

What the authors observed across the whole study: The frequencies of hyperexpanded clones fell over the following months, and after one year, T-cell counts and TCRbeta diversity were mostly attributed to newly produced T cells. In some patients, the high TCRbeta diversity seen at day 60 was put down to recipient T cells and intrathymic progenitors that had survived conditioning. The apparently early alphabetaT-cell count recovery about two months after transplant was reportedly dependent on only several hundred rapidly expanded clones derived from non-depleted graft cells.

This clonotype was detected many times. Its target antigen remains unknown. No much larger clone exists at a distance of one base, and base qualities are not known. Library construction relied on PCR. The sequencer was an Illumina HiSeq 2500. TCR library preparation used molecular barcoding, with unique molecular identifiers applied to normalize quantification of the TCRbeta repertoire. TCRdb trimmed public reads at Q25 via fastp, called clones via MiXCR and kept in-frame beta chains. Records with the same CDR3 protein are collapsed into one entry carrying the most frequent genes and DNA. The sample table holds roughly 350,000 distinct CDR3 sequences, of which around 15% were seen once. The ten largest clones take up approximately 44% of the sample. The sample's treatment or condition label, in plain terms: allogeneic hematopoietic cell transplantation with graft depleted of TCRalphabeta T cells and CD19 B cells. The children who served as transplant recipients had been given grafts of TCRalphabeta/CD19-depleted allogeneic hematopoietic cells.

The sample was PBMCs, mostly from graft donor cells, taken 360 days after TCRalphabeta/CD19-depleted stem cell transplant. This clonotype was obtained from a male patient under 10 years old who had a stem cell transplant for acute lymphoblastic leukemia, so the T cells may come from the graft donor.

The CDR3 has the sequence CASSRWLAGNTGELFF. The DNA reads as follows: TGCGCCAGCAGCCGATGGCTAGCGGGGAACACCGGGGAGCTGTTTTTT. The sequence links TRBV4-3 to TRBJ2-2; 8 bases in the middle match TRBD2. The CDR3 spans 16 residues, from the cysteine through the phenylalanine. Solely the CDR3 DNA is kept, with 48 bases framed from the first base. Ends trimmed: V by 4 bases, J by 1 base; bases unmatched to a gene: 5. CDR1 is given as LGHNA and CDR2 as YSLEER, both from the germline V gene.